This is a list of T cell receptor beta chains from one sample in a study of shared clonotypes between healthy human individuals. Some clones are missing from TCRdb's copy, which holds only in-frame ones; the method was immunoSEQ multiplex PCR. This table holds fewer than 700,000 clones, approximately 96% found once. Sample: naive CD8+ T cells sorted from blood. These receptors all stem from a woman in her thirties in good health. Both conserved end residues are part of each CDR3. D genes are given only for firm matches. Size is stated for part of the rows, as once, few or many counts, or as a class when the clone is expanded.

CDR3 DNA	CDR3 protein	D gene	clone size	V gene	J gene
TGTGCCACCAGCTCACACGGGGAAAGCACAGATACGCAGTATTTT	CATSSHGESTDTQYF	.	few	TRBV15	TRBJ2-3
TGTGCCAGCAGTGAAGTGGGGAGGGCCTACGAGCAGTACTTC	CASSEVGRAYEQYF	TRBD2	.	TRBV2	TRBJ2-7
TGTGCCAGCAGTGAAAGGGGGGGAAACACCATATATTTT	CASSERGGNTIYF	.	.	TRBV2	TRBJ1-3
TGTGCCAGAGATGGAGAGCCCTCTGGAAACACCATATATTTT	CARDGEPSGNTIYF	.	.	TRBV2	TRBJ1-3
TGTGCCAGCAGTCAGTATACAGGGGGTAACACTGAAGCTTTCTTT	CASSQYTGGNTEAFF	TRBD1	.	TRBV27	TRBJ1-1
TGCGCCAGCAGCCAAGTAGAACTAGCGGGATACAATGAGCAGTTCTTC	CASSQVELAGYNEQFF	TRBD2	.	TRBV4-1	TRBJ2-1
TGTGCCAGGACCCGTAGCGGGAGGGAGACCCAGTACTTC	CARTRSGRETQYF	.	once	TRBV21-1	TRBJ2-5
TGTGCCAGCAGCGTGACTAGCGGGATCTCAGAGACCCAGTACTTC	CASSVTSGISETQYF	TRBD2	.	TRBV5-6	TRBJ2-5
TGTGCCAGCAGGCCCGGGACAAACTACGAGCAGTACTTC	CASRPGTNYEQYF	.	.	TRBV27	TRBJ2-7
TGTGCCAGCAGCTTATCGCGGAGGGCTAGCACAGATACGCAGTATTTT	CASSLSRRASTDTQYF	.	.	TRBV11-2	TRBJ2-3
TGTGCCAGCAGCGCATCCGGGACTAGGAGCCACTACGAGCAGTACTTC	CASSASGTRSHYEQYF	TRBD2	once	TRBV9	TRBJ2-7
TGTGCCAGCAGCCAAGGATTGGAACAGTACTTC	CASSQGLEQYF	.	.	TRBV4-2	TRBJ2-7
TGTGCCAGCCTCTTTTGGCCTAGCAATGAGCAGTTCTTC	CASLFWPSNEQFF	.	.	TRBV28	TRBJ2-1
TGTGCCAGCAGCGCTCATGAGCAGTTCTTC	CASSAHEQFF	.	.	TRBV28	TRBJ2-1
TGCGCCAGCAGCCCCGACGGGGGATGGGAGCAGTACTTC	CASSPDGGWEQYF	.	.	TRBV4-1	TRBJ2-7
TGTGCCAGCAGCTTAAGCGACTACAATGAGCAGTTCTTC	CASSLSDYNEQFF	.	.	TRBV7-6	TRBJ2-1
TGTGCCAGCAGTTGGAGCGGTACCTACGAGCAGTACTTC	CASSWSGTYEQYF	.	.	TRBV27	TRBJ2-7
TGCGCCAGCAGCTTAGGCGTTAGCACAGATACGCAGTATTTT	CASSLGVSTDTQYF	.	.	TRBV5-1	TRBJ2-3
TGTGCCAGCAGTTCCCGACTAGCGGGAGCGTCAGCCGGGGAGCTGTTTTTT	CASSSRLAGASAGELFF	TRBD2	.	TRBV28	TRBJ2-2
TGTGCCAGCAGTTCCCGGAGCTCAGGTCAGCCCCAGCATTTT	CASSSRSSGQPQHF	.	.	TRBV27	TRBJ1-5
TGTGCCTGGAGTGTTTTCACGAAGGGCTACACCTTC	CAWSVFTKGYTF	.	once	TRBV30	TRBJ1-2
TGTGCCAGCAGCTTCATCAAGCGGGGGGAAGAGCAGTACTTC	CASSFIKRGEEQYF	TRBD2	.	TRBV7-9	TRBJ2-7
TGTGCCAGCAGCCCGCCGGCTAGAGCCTACGAGCAGTACTTC	CASSPPARAYEQYF	.	.	TRBV5-5	TRBJ2-7
TGTGCCAGCAGTGAACTGTGGGATCAGCCCCAGCATTTT	CASSELWDQPQHF	.	.	TRBV2	TRBJ1-5
TGTGCCAGCAGCTTAGCATATGGGGTCCAAGAGACCCAGTACTTC	CASSLAYGVQETQYF	.	.	TRBV7-2	TRBJ2-5
TGTGCCAGTGGCCTCTTGCGGCAGAACACTGAAGCTTTCTTT	CASGLLRQNTEAFF	.	once	TRBV19	TRBJ1-1
TGTGCCAGCAGCCTGAGCGGGAGGTATAATGAGCAGTTCTTC	CASSLSGRYNEQFF	TRBD2	.	TRBV7-6	TRBJ2-1
TGTGCCAGCAGTGACCGGACTAGCGGGAGGAATGAGCAGTTCTTC	CASSDRTSGRNEQFF	TRBD2	.	TRBV25-1	TRBJ2-1
TGCAGCGGGACCGGGACAGACTACGAGCAGTACTTC	CSGTGTDYEQYF	TRBD1	.	TRBV29-1	TRBJ2-7
TGTGCCAGCAGTGAAGTGGAGGGGCGAGGCTACACCTTC	CASSEVEGRGYTF	.	.	TRBV6-4	TRBJ1-2
TGTGCCAGCAGCTTGGAATCGAGCCTCAACTACGAGCAGTACTTC	CASSLESSLNYEQYF	.	.	TRBV5-6	TRBJ2-7
TGTGCCAGCAGCTTGCTAGCGGGAGACGCGAATGAGCAGTTCTTC	CASSLLAGDANEQFF	TRBD2	.	TRBV9	TRBJ2-1
TGTGCCAGCAGTTACCGATTGACAGAGAACTATGGCTACACCTTC	CASSYRLTENYGYTF	.	.	TRBV6-5	TRBJ1-2
TGTGCCAGCAGTTTACAGGGCGGGACTATTGAGCAGGAGCAGTTCTTC	CASSLQGGTIEQEQFF	TRBD2	once	TRBV28	TRBJ2-1
TGTGCCAGCAGCTTTATTACGAAATCCTACGAGCAGTACTTC	CASSFITKSYEQYF	.	.	TRBV5-4	TRBJ2-7
TGTGCCAGCAGCCTAACTACCACCCCCCTAGCGGTTGGGGCAGATACGCAGTATTTT	CASSLTTTPLAVGADTQYF	TRBD2	.	TRBV7-9	TRBJ2-3
TGCGCCAGCAGCTTGATGGGACAGGCTCCAGAGACCCAGTACTTC	CASSLMGQAPETQYF	TRBD1	once	TRBV5-1	TRBJ2-5
TGTGCCAGCAGTTTATGGACCCCAGGTTTTTCCGGGGAGCTGTTTTTT	CASSLWTPGFSGELFF	.	.	TRBV28	TRBJ2-2
TGTGCCAGCTCACCACCCCGGGCTAGCGGGAGAGCTTGGGGGAATGAGCAGTTCTTC	CASSPPRASGRAWGNEQFF	TRBD2	.	TRBV18	TRBJ2-1
TGTGCCAGCAGCACGGGACTAGCGGGAGCAAGGTTGCTGTTTTTT	CASSTGLAGARLLFF	TRBD2	.	TRBV11-2	TRBJ2-2
TGTGCCAGCAGCTTAGGACACCCCGGGGACACTGAAGCTTTCTTT	CASSLGHPGDTEAFF	.	.	TRBV13	TRBJ1-1
TGTGCCAGCAGTTTAAGGGCAGTTATCAAGCCCCAGCATTTT	CASSLRAVIKPQHF	.	.	TRBV28	TRBJ1-5
TGTGCCACCAGCAGAGTGGCTAGCGGGAAGCACAATGAGCAGTTCTTC	CATSRVASGKHNEQFF	TRBD2	.	TRBV15	TRBJ2-1
TGTGCCAGCAGTCTAGCGGGGACGAACACCGGGGAGCTGTTTTTT	CASSLAGTNTGELFF	TRBD2	.	TRBV11-3	TRBJ2-2
TGTGCCAGCAGGGAGGGACTAGGAGCCTACGAGCAGTACTTC	CASREGLGAYEQYF	TRBD2	.	TRBV25-1	TRBJ2-7
TGCGCCAGCACCCTCCTGCCGGCCGGGGGCACAGATACGCAGTATTTT	CASTLLPAGGTDTQYF	.	.	TRBV4-1	TRBJ2-3
TGTGCCAGCAGTTTAGGCAGACGCAATGAGCAGTTCTTC	CASSLGRRNEQFF	.	once	TRBV27	TRBJ2-1
TGTGCCAGCAGCCAAGTTCTCCGCTACAATGAGCAGTTCTTC	CASSQVLRYNEQFF	.	.	TRBV14	TRBJ2-1
TGTGCCAGCAGCGCCCCCAGGGGGACCCAGTACTTC	CASSAPRGTQYF	.	.	TRBV9	TRBJ2-5
TGTGCCAGCAGAGCAGTAGGAGCGGGGTGGCTCGAGCAGTACTTC	CASRAVGAGWLEQYF	TRBD2	.	TRBV6-1	TRBJ2-7